This T cell receptor (beta chain) derives from a study of shared clonotypes between healthy human individuals. V was clipped by 2 bases and J by 8 bases, with 15 bases between them. CDR1 and CDR2 (germline): MGHRA, YSYEKL. This CDR3 is built from 14 residues. Replicate sorted-subset PCRs were loaded with 150 to 250 ng DNA, 31,000 or so T cell genomes. Only in-frame clones appear in the TCRdb table, and some are missing; sequencing was by immunoSEQ multiplex PCR. The table lists some 1,100,000 clones, approximately 78% of them singletons. This clone was detected only a few times. No antigen is known for it. General study points: Rarefaction revealed incomplete sorted-subset sequencing despite large depth.

The sequence was collected from a young man in good health. Some clones in this sample may be carry-over from other donors' samples. The specimen sequenced was memory CD4+ T cells from PBMCs. Regarding subset: CD45RA-negative fraction. The rearrangement links TRBV4-1 to TRBJ1-2; perhaps TRBD1 as D (5 bases). The CDR3, as DNA: TGCGCCAGCAGCCAACCCGGGACCCTAACAGGCTACACCTTC. This codes for CASSQPGTLTGYTF.